One and the same sample provided the 24 T cell receptor beta chains below, sequenced in a study of beta chain features in type 1 diabetes. Study-wide results and caveats: Moderate yet significant TCRB CDR3 shortening was seen in Type 1 diabetes patients in all four CD4+ subsets.

These receptors' antigens are unknown. Expressed TCRB transcripts were sequenced, since all the RNA that had been isolated was reverse transcribed. The method was immunoSEQ multiplex PCR; TCRdb's version includes in-frame clones alone and lacks a portion of them. This repertoire shows 250,000 to 300,000 clones, approximately 15% found once; its top ten account for about 0.015%. Source material: naive CD4+ T cells from blood. The receptors originated from a young man with type 1 diabetes.

The chain joins TRBV7-8 to TRBJ2-2, with TRBD2 as a possible D gene (6 bases). Germline values: CDR1 SGHVS, CDR2 FQNEAQ. V lost 4 bases and J lost 4, with 16 bases in between. This CDR3 has 16 residues. This CDR3 reads CASSSFGGRSTGELFF. CDR3 DNA: TGTGCCAGCAGCTCCTTCGGGGGTCGGAGCACCGGGGAGCTGTTTTTT. Drawing the rest from reference TRBV7-8 and TRBJ2-2, the complete variable domain is GAGVSQSPRYKVAKRGQDVALRCDPISGHVSLFWYQQALGQGPEFLTYFQNEAQLDKSGLPSDRFFAERPEGSVSTLKIQRTQQEDSAVYLCASSSFGGRSTGELFFGEGSRLTVL.

The chain carries TRBV18 and TRBJ2-7; maybe TRBD1 (6 bases). V gave up 5 bases and J gave up 1 base, with 12 bases separating them. The CDR3 totals 14 residues. Looked up from germline, CDR1 is KGHSH and CDR2 is LQKENI. The CDR3 here is CASSNAGVSYEQYF. The CDR3 DNA follows: TGTGCCAGCTCAAATGCAGGGGTTTCCTACGAGCAGTACTTC.

This clone occurred a few times. This chain uses TRBV7-2 with TRBJ2-7; D is uncertain. Per the germline V gene, CDR1 is SGHTA and CDR2 is FQGNSA. The CDR3 extends over 14 amino acids. The ends were cut back, 1 base at V and 4 bases at J, with 11 bases in the middle. The CDR3 reads CASSLGARQYEQYF. In DNA, the CDR3 is TGTGCCAGCAGCTTAGGTGCCAGGCAGTACGAGCAGTACTTC.

The sample holds a few counts of this clone. The CDR3 sequence is CASSSLPSGTGMEKLFF. The CDR3 nucleotides read TGTGCCAGCAGCTCGTTGCCATCCGGGACAGGGATGGAAAAACTGTTTTTT. The chain has TRBV5-4 and TRBJ1-4; 9 positions match TRBD1. In germline, CDR1 is SGHNT, CDR2 YYREEE (reference sequence). V lost 3 bases and J lost 8; bases outside the gene matches: 14. CDR3 length: 17 amino acids.

This clone was seen more than once but under ten times. The chain carries TRBV9 and TRBJ2-2, with TRBD2 matching over 7 bases. The germline V gene encodes CDR1 SGDLS and CDR2 YYNGEE. V lost 4 bases, J lost 3 bases, and 21 bases stayed unmatched. This CDR3 contains 20 residues. CDR3 protein: CASSPPGLAERRGYTGELFF. The CDR3 bases are TGTGCCAGCAGCCCCCCCGGGCTAGCGGAGCGGAGGGGCTACACCGGGGAGCTGTTTTTT.

The gene calls are TRBV29-1 and TRBJ1-1; TRBD1 agrees at 11 bases. Germline V CDR1 and CDR2: SQVTM, ANQGSEA. The length of the CDR3 is 15 residues. V gave up 6 bases and J gave up 3 bases; unmatched junction bases: 9. CDR3 amino acids: CSVGRTGGADTEAFF. The CDR3 DNA follows: TGCAGCGTGGGACGGACAGGGGGCGCGGACACTGAAGCTTTCTTT.

V and J are TRBV5-4 and TRBJ2-3; TRBD2 matches 10 bases. Germline V lookup: CDR1 SGHNT, CDR2 YYREEE (reference sequence). CDR3 length: 15 residues. V shed 2 bases and J 4 bases; nucleotides not matched to a gene: 4. The CDR3: CASSLSGRASDTQYF. DNA of the CDR3: TGTGCCAGCAGCTTAAGCGGGAGGGCCTCAGATACGCAGTATTTT.

This clone came up a few times. This rearrangement joins TRBV9 to TRBJ2-2, with D perhaps TRBD1 (5 bases). V shed 2 bases and J shed 6 bases, with 8 bases lying between them. Germline assignment: CDR1 SGDLS and CDR2 YYNGEE. The CDR3 consists of 13 residues. The CDR3 sequence is CASSVRVSGELFF. The DNA for the CDR3 is TGTGCCAGCAGCGTCAGGGTCTCCGGGGAGCTGTTTTTT.

The sample holds a few counts of this clone. This rearrangement joins TRBV18 to TRBJ2-5, with 11 bases aligning to TRBD2. Trimming cost V 4 bases and J 2 bases; bases outside gene matches: 3. The length of the CDR3 is 15 residues. Germline CDR1 reads KGHSH; CDR2 reads LQKENI. The CDR3 loop reads CASSLSSGRQETQYF. The CDR3 coding sequence is TGTGCCAGCTCACTGTCTAGCGGGAGGCAAGAGACCCAGTACTTC.

This clone was counted only a few times. The V call is TRBV5-1, the J call TRBJ2-5; 7 bases match TRBD2. Per germline, CDR1 SGHRS and CDR2 YFSETQ. Unmatched junction bases numbered 11, after V lost 1 base and J lost 5 bases. CDR3 length equals 16 residues. The CDR3 protein is CASSLSITSDGETQYF. CDR3 DNA sequence: TGCGCCAGCAGCTTGTCCATTACTAGCGACGGTGAGACCCAGTACTTC.

This clone occurred a few times. The genes are TRBV28 and TRBJ2-6; 9 nucleotides agree with TRBD1. Germline assignment: CDR1 MDHEN and CDR2 SYDVKM. The CDR3 sequence is 19 residues long. The V gene end was trimmed by 6 bases and the J gene end by 2 bases; junction bases not matched to a gene: 14. As DNA, the CDR3 is TGTGCCAGCAGCCCCCTAGGGACAGGGAGGAATACTGGGGCCAACGTCCTGACTTTC. Translated: CASSPLGTGRNTGANVLTF.

This clone was observed a few times. The CDR3 loop reads CASSQVMVAGGRKYF. In DNA form, the CDR3 reads TGCGCCAGCAGCCAAGTTATGGTAGCGGGAGGGCGCAAGTACTTC. The chain is built from TRBV4-1 and TRBJ2-4, with 11 bases fitting TRBD2. With 1 base clipped from V and 14 bases from J, the junction kept 10 bases outside the gene matches. The CDR3 extends over 15 amino acids. Germline assignment: CDR1 MGHRA and CDR2 YSYEKL.

The CDR3: CASSSPQGVGETQYF. CDR3 nucleotide sequence: TGTGCCAGCAGTTCCCCACAGGGGGTCGGGGAGACCCAGTACTTC. This chain uses TRBV28 with TRBJ2-5, with 8 bases that match TRBD1. This CDR3 comprises 15 residues. Germline V CDR1 and CDR2: MDHEN, SYDVKM. The V segment lost 4 bases and the J segment 5 bases; nucleotides outside the gene matches: 9.

The chain links TRBV18 to TRBJ2-7; D is uncertain. The ends were cut back, 2 bases at V and 0 bases at J, with 8 bases in the middle. The CDR3 totals 14 residues. CDR1 and CDR2 from the germline V gene are KGHSH and LQKENI. In nucleotides, the CDR3 is TGTGCCAGCTCACCAGGGCTGAGCTCCTACGAGCAGTACTTC. It translates to CASSPGLSSYEQYF.

For the CDR3, the DNA is TGTGCCAGCAGCCCCCAGGGGACACACTATGGCTACACCTTC. Its translation: CASSPQGTHYGYTF. This chain connects TRBV7-2 to TRBJ1-2, with D perhaps matching TRBD1 (6 bases). CDR1 is SGHTA and CDR2 is FQGNSA in the germline V gene. Trimming cost V 5 bases and J 3 bases, with 13 bases left between them. This CDR3 has 14 residues.

The V and J genes are TRBV13 and TRBJ2-7; 11 bases agree with TRBD2. The V gene's germline CDR1 is PRHDT and CDR2 FYEKMQ (reference sequence). V lost 4 bases, J lost 2 bases, and 4 bases stayed unmatched. The CDR3 extends over 15 amino acids. CDR3 region: CASSSLAGGTYEQYF. Written as DNA, the CDR3 is TGTGCCAGCAGCTCCTTAGCGGGAGGGACCTACGAGCAGTACTTC.

The V gene is TRBV15, the J gene TRBJ2-5, with 7 bases fitting TRBD2. Germline values: CDR1 LNHNV, CDR2 YYDKDF (reference sequence). The junction had 6 bases not matched to a gene; V was cut back by 0 bases and J by 2 bases. CDR3 length equals 16 residues. This CDR3 reads CATSRDPGRGQETQYF. CDR3 bases: TGTGCCACCAGCAGAGACCCCGGGCGGGGGCAAGAGACCCAGTACTTC.

This chain connects TRBV5-1 to TRBJ2-7; the D is unclear. CDR1 and CDR2 from the germline V gene are SGHRS and YFSETQ. Deletions cut 1 base from V and 1 base from J, with 18 bases between. This CDR3 is built from 17 residues. The CDR3 here is CASSLFVAGGTSYEQYF. Here the CDR3 DNA reads TGCGCCAGCAGCTTGTTTGTGGCAGGTGGAACTTCCTACGAGCAGTACTTC.

This rearrangement joins TRBV6-5 to TRBJ1-2; 10 bases agree with TRBD1. V shed 0 bases and J 3 bases; nucleotides not matched to a gene: 1. Germline CDR1 reads MNHEY; CDR2 reads SVGAGI. The CDR3 is 15 amino acids. In nucleotides, the CDR3 is TGTGCCAGCAGTTACTCGACAGGGGGCGACTATGGCTACACCTTC. It specifies CASSYSTGGDYGYTF.

As DNA, the CDR3 is TGTGCCAGCTCACCAGGAGCTAGCGGGAGAGACAATGAGCAGTTCTTC. It yields the protein CASSPGASGRDNEQFF. The V gene is TRBV18, the J gene TRBJ2-1; 10 bases fit TRBD2. CDR3 length: 16 amino acids. Germline CDR1 KGHSH, CDR2 LQKENI. Trimming removed 2 bases from V and 5 bases from J; junction bases left unmatched: 6.

This clone has only a few counts. The chain employs TRBV14 and TRBJ2-7; TRBD2 might be the D (5 bases). Germline-derived CDR1 and CDR2 are SGHDN and FVKESK. Between the trimmed V and J ends, which lost 3 bases and 7 bases, there was a span of 13 bases. The CDR3 runs to 13 residues. The DNA of the CDR3 is TGTGCCAGCAGCCACGGGGATCTTCGGGAGCAGTACTTC. Its protein product is CASSHGDLREQYF.

This clone occurred a few times. The V gene is TRBV5-1, the J gene TRBJ2-1, with a tentative D call TRBD1 (5 bases). Germline loops: CDR1 SGHRS, CDR2 YFSETQ. V dropped 0 bases and J dropped 9 bases, with 10 bases sitting between them. The CDR3 loop spans 13 amino acids. The CDR3 DNA reads TGCGCCAGCAGCTTGGGGCAGGGCGGTGAGCAGTTCTTC. It yields the protein CASSLGQGGEQFF.

Only a few counts were recorded for this clone. The rearrangement joins TRBV29-1 to TRBJ1-2; 9 bases align to TRBD1. From germline, CDR1 is SQVTM and CDR2 ANQGSEA. The length of the CDR3 is 14 residues. Unmatched junction bases numbered 10, after V lost 5 bases and J lost 6 bases. In DNA form, the CDR3 reads TGCAGCGTTAAACCACAGGGGGCTGGTGATGGCTACACCTTC. Translation: CSVKPQGAGDGYTF.

This clone was found a few times. The rearrangement links TRBV7-2 to TRBJ1-4; no definite D call. This CDR3 is 15 amino acids long. In germline, CDR1 is SGHTA, CDR2 FQGNSA. Deletions cut 5 bases from V and 6 bases from J, with 16 bases between. Here the CDR3 reads CASSPLGLTDEKLFF. In DNA form, the CDR3 reads TGTGCCAGCAGCCCGTTAGGACTAACGGATGAAAAACTGTTTTTT.